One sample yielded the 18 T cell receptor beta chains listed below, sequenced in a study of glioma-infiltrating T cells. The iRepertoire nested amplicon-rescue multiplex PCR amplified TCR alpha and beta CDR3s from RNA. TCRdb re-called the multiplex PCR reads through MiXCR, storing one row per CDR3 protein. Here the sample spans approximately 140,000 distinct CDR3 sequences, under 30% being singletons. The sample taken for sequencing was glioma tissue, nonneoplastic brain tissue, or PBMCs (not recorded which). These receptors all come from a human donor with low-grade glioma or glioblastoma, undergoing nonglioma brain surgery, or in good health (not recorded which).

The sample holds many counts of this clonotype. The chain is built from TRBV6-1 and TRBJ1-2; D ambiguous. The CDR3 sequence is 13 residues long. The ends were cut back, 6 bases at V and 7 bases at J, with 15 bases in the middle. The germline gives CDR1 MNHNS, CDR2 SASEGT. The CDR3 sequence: CASRGEWSSGYTF. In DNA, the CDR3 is TGTGCCAGCAGGGGAGAGTGGAGTAGTGGCTACACCTTC.

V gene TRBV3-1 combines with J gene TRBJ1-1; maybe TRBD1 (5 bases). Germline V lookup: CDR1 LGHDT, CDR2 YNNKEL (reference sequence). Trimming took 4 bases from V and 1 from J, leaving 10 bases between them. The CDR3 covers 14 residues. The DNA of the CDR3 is TGTGCCAGCAGCCTCGGGACTTCGAACACTGAAGCTTTCTTT. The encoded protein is CASSLGTSNTEAFF.

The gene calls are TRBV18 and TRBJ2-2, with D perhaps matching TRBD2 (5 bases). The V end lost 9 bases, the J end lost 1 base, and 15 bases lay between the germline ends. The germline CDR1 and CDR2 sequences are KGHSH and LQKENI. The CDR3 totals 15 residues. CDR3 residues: CASQSPGRNTGELFF. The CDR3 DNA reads TGTGCCAGTCAAAGTCCGGGGAGGAACACCGGGGAGCTGTTTTTT.

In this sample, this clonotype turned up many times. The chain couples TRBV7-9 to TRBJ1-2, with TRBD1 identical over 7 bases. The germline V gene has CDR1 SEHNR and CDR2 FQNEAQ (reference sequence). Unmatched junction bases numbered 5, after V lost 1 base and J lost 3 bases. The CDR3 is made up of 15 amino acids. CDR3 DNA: TGTGCCAGCAGCTTAGGGGACAGCTTTCACTATGGCTACACCTTC. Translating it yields CASSLGDSFHYGYTF.

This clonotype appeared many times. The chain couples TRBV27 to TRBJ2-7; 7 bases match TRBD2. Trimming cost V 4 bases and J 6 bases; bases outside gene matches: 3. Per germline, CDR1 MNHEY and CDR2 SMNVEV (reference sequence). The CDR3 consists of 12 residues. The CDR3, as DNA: TGTGCCAGCAGTTACCCGGGGGGCGAGCAGTACGTC. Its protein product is CASSYPGGEQYV.

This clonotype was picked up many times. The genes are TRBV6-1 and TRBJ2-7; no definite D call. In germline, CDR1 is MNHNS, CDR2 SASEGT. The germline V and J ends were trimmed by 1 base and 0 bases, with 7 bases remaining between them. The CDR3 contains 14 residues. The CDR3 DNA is TGTGCCAGCAGTGAAGTTGGGCACTCCTACGAGCAGTACGTC. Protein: CASSEVGHSYEQYV.

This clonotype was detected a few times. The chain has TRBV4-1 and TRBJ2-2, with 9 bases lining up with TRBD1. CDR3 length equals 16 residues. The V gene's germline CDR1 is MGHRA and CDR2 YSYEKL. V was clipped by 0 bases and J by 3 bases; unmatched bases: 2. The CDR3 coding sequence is TGCGCCAGCAGCCAAGATGGGACAGGGTACACCGGGGAGCTGTTTTTT. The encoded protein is CASSQDGTGYTGELFF.

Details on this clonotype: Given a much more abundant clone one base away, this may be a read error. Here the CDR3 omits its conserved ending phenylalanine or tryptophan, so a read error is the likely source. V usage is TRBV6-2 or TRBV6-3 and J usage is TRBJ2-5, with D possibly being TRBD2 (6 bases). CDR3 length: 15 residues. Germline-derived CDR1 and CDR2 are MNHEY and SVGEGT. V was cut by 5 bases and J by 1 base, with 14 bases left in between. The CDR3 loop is CASSGTGVPQETQYY. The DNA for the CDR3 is TGTGCCAGCAGTGGCACGGGGGTTCCCCAAGAGACCCAGTACTAC.

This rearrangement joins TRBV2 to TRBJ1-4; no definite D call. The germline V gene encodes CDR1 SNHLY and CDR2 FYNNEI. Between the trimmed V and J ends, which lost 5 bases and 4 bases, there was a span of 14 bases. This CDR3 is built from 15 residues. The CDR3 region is CASSRQERINEKLFF. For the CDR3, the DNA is TGTGCCAGCAGTCGGCAGGAAAGGATTAATGAAAAACTGTTTTTT.

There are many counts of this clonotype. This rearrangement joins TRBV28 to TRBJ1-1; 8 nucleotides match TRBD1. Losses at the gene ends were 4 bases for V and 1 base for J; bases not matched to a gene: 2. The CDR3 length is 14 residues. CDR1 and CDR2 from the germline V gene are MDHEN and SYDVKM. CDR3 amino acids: CASSSGTGNTEAFF. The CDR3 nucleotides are TGTGCCAGCAGTTCCGGGACAGGGAACACTGAAGCTTTCTTT.

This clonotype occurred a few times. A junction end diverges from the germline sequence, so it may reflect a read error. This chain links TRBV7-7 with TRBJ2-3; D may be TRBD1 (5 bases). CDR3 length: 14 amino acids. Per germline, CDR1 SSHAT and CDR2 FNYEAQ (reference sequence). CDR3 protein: CASSTDNLGDTQYF. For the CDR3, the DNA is TGTGCTAGCAGCACGGACAATTTGGGAGATACGCAGTATTTT.

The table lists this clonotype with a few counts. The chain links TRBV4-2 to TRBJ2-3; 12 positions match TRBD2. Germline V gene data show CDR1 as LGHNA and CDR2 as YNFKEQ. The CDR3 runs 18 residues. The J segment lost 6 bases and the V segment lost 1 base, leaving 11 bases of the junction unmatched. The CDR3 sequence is CASSQAETSGGAADTQYF. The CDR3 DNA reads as TGTGCCAGCAGCCAAGCTGAGACTAGCGGGGGCGCGGCCGATACGCAGTATTTT.

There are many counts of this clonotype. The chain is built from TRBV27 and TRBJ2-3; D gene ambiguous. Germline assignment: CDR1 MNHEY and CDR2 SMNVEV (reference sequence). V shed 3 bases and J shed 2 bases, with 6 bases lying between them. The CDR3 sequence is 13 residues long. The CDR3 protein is CASSFFITDTQYF. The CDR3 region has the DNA TGTGCCAGCAGTTTTTTTATCACAGATACGCAGTATTTT.

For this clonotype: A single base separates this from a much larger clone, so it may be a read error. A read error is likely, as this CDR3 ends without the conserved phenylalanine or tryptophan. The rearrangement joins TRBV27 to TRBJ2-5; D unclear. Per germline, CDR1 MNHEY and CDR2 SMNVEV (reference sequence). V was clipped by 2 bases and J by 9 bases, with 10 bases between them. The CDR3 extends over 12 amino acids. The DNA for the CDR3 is TGTGCCAGCAGTTTAAGAGCACCGGCCCAGTACTCC. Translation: CASSLRAPAQYS.

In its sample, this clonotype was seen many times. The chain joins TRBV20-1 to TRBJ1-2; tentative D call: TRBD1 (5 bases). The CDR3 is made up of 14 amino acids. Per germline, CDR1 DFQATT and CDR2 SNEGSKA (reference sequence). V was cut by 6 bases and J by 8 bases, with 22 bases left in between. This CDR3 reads CSARPRGSNEGYTF. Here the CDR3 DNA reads TGCAGTGCCAGACCCCGGGGCTCTAATGAGGGCTACACCTTC.

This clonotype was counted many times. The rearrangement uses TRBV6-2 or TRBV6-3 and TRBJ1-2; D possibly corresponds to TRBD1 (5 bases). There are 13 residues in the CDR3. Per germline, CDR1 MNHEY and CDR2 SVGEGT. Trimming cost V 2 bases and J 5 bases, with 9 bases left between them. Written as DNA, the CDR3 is TGTGCCAGCAGTTACGGGACGTCGTATGGCTACACCTTC. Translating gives CASSYGTSYGYTF.

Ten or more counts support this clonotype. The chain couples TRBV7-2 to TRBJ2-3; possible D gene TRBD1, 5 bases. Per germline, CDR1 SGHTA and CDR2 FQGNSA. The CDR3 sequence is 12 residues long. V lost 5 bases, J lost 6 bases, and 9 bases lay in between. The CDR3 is CASSGALDTQYF. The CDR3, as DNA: TGTGCCAGCAGCGGGGCCTTGGATACGCAGTATTTT.

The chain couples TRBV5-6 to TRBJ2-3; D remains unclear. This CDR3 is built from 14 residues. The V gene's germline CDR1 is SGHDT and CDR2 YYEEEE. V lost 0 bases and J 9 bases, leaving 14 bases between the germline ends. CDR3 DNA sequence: TGTGCCAGCAGCTTGGGGAGTGGGCCGAGGACGCAGTATTTT. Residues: CASSLGSGPRTQYF.